This T cell receptor (beta chain) was retrieved from a study of CD8+ T cells in alopecia areata. Study as a whole: At a dose of 5 to 10 mg twice daily, oral tofacitinib was given to treated patients.

RNA was extracted and reverse transcribed into cDNA as the sequencing template. The protocol was immunoSEQ multiplex PCR, while the TCRdb copy is restricted to in-frame clones and leaves out a portion. This repertoire shows 200,000 to 250,000 clones, 35% to 45% found once; its top ten account for roughly 0.5%. The length of the CDR3 is 12 residues. Germline V lookup: CDR1 LGHNA, CDR2 YNFKEQ. V lost 9 bases and J 8 bases, leaving 16 bases between the germline ends. Treatment specified: oral pan-JAK inhibitor, 5-10 mg twice daily. This specimen was CD4+ T cells sorted from blood, taken at roughly week 30, from a patient treated with tofacitinib. This TCR came from a human donor with alopecia areata. The chain carries TRBV4-2 and TRBJ1-2, with a possible D match to TRBD1 (5 bases). The CDR3 DNA reads TGTGCCAGTCGGATTTCTGGGGGAGGCTACACCTTC. Its translation: CASRISGGGYTF.